Listed here are 10 T cell receptor beta chains from one sample, sequenced in a study of CD8 T cells in Susac syndrome. RNA was extracted with the RNeasy kit, and a quantity of roughly 0.45 to 1 ug was reverse transcribed using random hexamers. TCRdb called the immunoSEQ multiplex PCR reads again in MiXCR, with one record for every CDR3 protein. The repertoire includes around 80,000 distinct CDR3 sequences, around 93% of them detected once, and less than 0.55% sits in the top ten. Sample: CD8+ T cells from PBMCs. The receptors here all came from a human donor with Susac syndrome.

In this sample, this clonotype turned up once. V usage is TRBV6-5 and J usage is TRBJ2-1, with TRBD2 identical over 13 bases. The germline CDR1 and CDR2 sequences are MNHEY and SVGAGI. Germline trimming cut 0 bases from V and 3 bases from J; bases unmatched to any gene: 5. The CDR3 length is 18 residues. Here the CDR3 reads CASSYSLAGGWDYNEQFF. The CDR3 DNA reads TGTGCCAGCAGTTACTCACTAGCGGGGGGGTGGGACTACAATGAGCAGTTCTTC.

CDR3 residues: CASSSRGLESYEQYF. The DNA for the CDR3 is TGTGCCAGCAGCTCCAGGGGGCTTGAGTCCTACGAGCAGTACTTC. The chain combines TRBV5-6 with TRBJ2-7; 8 nucleotides align to TRBD1. Germline V CDR1 and CDR2: SGHDT, YYEEEE. The CDR3 extends over 15 amino acids. V shed 3 bases and J 1 base; nucleotides not matched to a gene: 6. Together with reference TRBV5-6 and TRBJ2-7, the CDR3 gives the full variable domain: DAGVTQSPTHLIKTRGQQVTLRCSPKSGHDTVSWYQQALGQGPQFIFQYYEEEERQRGNFPDRFSGHQFPNYSSELNVNALLLGDSALYLCASSSRGLESYEQYFGPGTRLTVT.

This chain connects TRBV3-1 to TRBJ2-3; D gene ambiguous. The CDR3 has 15 residues. Germline V gene data show CDR1 as LGHDT and CDR2 as YNNKEL (reference sequence). The germline V and J ends were trimmed by 1 base and 0 bases, with 8 bases remaining between them. The CDR3: CASSQVALSTDTQYF. For the CDR3, the DNA is TGTGCCAGCAGCCAAGTCGCGCTTAGCACAGATACGCAGTATTTT.

This clonotype was seen only once. This rearrangement joins TRBV7-9 to TRBJ2-7; no definite D call. This CDR3 has 14 amino acids. V was trimmed by 5 bases and J by 3 bases, leaving 14 bases between them. Per germline, CDR1 SEHNR and CDR2 FQNEAQ (reference sequence). In nucleotides, the CDR3 is TGTGCCAGCAGCCAACCTGGGGAATACTACGAGCAGTACTTC. This sequence encodes CASSQPGEYYEQYF.

This clonotype was detected only a few times. This chain joins TRBV6-5 and TRBJ1-1, with 9 bases lining up with TRBD1. The CDR3 length is 14 residues. Looked up from germline, CDR1 is MNHEY and CDR2 is SVGAGI. The V and J ends lost 6 bases and 1 base, in that order; junction bases with no gene match: 3. The CDR3 DNA is TGTGCCAGCAGACCGGGACAGGGGAACACTGAAGCTTTCTTT. Its protein product is CASRPGQGNTEAFF.

J is TRBJ2-5 and V is TRBV20-1; D is perhaps TRBD2 (5 bases). The CDR3 extends over 12 amino acids. Germline V gene lookup returns CDR1 DFQATT and CDR2 SNEGSKA (reference sequence). With 3 bases removed from V and 0 bases from J, the gap between germline ends came to 5 bases. CDR3 residues: CSARDYQETQYF. The CDR3 coding sequence is TGCAGTGCTAGGGACTACCAAGAGACCCAGTACTTC.

This clonotype has only one observation. The rearrangement links TRBV20-1 to TRBJ2-1; D perhaps matches TRBD2 (5 bases). From germline, CDR1 is DFQATT and CDR2 SNEGSKA (reference sequence). This CDR3 has 16 residues. Trimming pared 1 base from V and 4 bases from J, leaving 17 bases between. This CDR3 is CSARVGSASRYNEQFF. The CDR3 bases are TGCAGTGCTAGAGTCGGGTCGGCTAGCAGATACAATGAGCAGTTCTTC.

The chain combines TRBV12-3 or TRBV12-4 with TRBJ2-5; no reliable D call. Trimming removed 3 bases from V and 0 bases from J, with 20 bases in between. The CDR3 runs to 18 residues. The CDR3 region has the DNA TGTGCCAGCAGTTTCCCTCTGTTTCAGTGGAAGCACCAAGAGACCCAGTACTTC. It encodes CASSFPLFQWKHQETQYF.

The rearrangement links TRBV3-1 to TRBJ1-1; D is undetermined. The CDR3 extends over 15 amino acids. The ends were cut back, 0 bases at V and 7 bases at J, with 15 bases in the middle. Germline V lookup: CDR1 LGHDT, CDR2 YNNKEL (reference sequence). CDR3 nucleotides: TGTGCCAGCAGCCAAGAACCCCTGCTGCAGAGTGAAGCTTTCTTT. Amino acids: CASSQEPLLQSEAFF.

This rearrangement joins TRBV3-1 to TRBJ2-1; 10 bases match TRBD2. The V segment lost 1 base and the J segment 5 bases; nucleotides outside the gene matches: 5. Germline lookup yields CDR1 LGHDT and CDR2 YNNKEL (reference sequence). CDR3 length: 16 residues. CDR3: CASSQVPSGSHNEQFF. Here the CDR3 DNA reads TGTGCCAGCAGCCAAGTTCCTAGCGGGAGTCACAATGAGCAGTTCTTC.